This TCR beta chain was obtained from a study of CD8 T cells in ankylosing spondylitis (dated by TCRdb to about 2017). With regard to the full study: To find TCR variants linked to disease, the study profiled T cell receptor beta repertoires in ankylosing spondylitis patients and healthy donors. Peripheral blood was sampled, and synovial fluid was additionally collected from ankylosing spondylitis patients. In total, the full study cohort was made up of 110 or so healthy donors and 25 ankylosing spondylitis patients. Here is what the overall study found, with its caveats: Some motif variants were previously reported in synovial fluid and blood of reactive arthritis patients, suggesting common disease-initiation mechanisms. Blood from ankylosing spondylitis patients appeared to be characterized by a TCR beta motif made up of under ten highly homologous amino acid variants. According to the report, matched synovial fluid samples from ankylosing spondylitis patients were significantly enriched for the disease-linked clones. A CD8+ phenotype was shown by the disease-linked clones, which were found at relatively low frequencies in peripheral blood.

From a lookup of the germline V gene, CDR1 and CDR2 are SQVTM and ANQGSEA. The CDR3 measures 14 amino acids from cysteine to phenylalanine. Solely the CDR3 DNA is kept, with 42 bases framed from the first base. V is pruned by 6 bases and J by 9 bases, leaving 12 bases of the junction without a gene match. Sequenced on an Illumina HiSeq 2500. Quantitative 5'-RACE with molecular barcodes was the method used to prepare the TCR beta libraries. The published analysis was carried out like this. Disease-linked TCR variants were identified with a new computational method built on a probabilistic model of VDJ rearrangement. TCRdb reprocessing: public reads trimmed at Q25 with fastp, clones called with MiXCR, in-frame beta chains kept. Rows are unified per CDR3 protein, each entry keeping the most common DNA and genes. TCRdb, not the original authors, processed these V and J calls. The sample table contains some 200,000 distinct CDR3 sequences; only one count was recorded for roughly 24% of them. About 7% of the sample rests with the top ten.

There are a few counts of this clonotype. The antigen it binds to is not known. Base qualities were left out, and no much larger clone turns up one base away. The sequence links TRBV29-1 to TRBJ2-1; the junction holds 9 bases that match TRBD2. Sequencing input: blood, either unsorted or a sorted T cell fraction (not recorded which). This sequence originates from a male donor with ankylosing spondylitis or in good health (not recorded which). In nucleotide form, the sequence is TGCAGCGTAAGACTAGCGGACGGCCTAGGTGAGCAGTTCTTC. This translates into CSVRLADGLGEQFF.